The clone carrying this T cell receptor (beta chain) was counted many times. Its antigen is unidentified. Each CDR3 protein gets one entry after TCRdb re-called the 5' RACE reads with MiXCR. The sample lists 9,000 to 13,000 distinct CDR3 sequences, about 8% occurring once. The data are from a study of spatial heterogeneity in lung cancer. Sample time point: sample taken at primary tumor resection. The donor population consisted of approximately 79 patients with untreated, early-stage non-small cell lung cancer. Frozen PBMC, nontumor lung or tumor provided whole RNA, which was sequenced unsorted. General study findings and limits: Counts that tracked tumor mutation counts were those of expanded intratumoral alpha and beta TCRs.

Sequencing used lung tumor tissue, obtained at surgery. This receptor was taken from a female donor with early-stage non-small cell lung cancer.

The CDR3 loop reads CASSPSGRPTYEQYF. As DNA, the CDR3 is TGTGCCAGCAGCCCCTCCGGGAGGCCCACCTACGAGCAGTACTTC. The chain is built from TRBV7-3 and TRBJ2-7, with 7 bases fitting TRBD2. Germline V gene sequence: CDR1 SGHTA, CDR2 FQGTGA. V shed 5 bases, J shed 2 bases, and the junction held 9 bases outside the gene matches. CDR3 length equals 15 residues.